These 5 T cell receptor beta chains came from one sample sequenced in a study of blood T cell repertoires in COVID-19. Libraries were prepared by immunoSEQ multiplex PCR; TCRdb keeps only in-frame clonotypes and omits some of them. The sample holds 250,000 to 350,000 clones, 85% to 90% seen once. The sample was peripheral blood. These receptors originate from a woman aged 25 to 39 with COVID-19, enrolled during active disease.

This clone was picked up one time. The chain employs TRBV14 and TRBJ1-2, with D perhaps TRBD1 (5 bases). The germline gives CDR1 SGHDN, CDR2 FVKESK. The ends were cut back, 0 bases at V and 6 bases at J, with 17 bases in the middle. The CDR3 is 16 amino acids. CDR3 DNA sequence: TGTGCCAGCAGCCAAGAGTCCAGGGCCCTCCAGCATGGCTACACCTTC. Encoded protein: CASSQESRALQHGYTF.

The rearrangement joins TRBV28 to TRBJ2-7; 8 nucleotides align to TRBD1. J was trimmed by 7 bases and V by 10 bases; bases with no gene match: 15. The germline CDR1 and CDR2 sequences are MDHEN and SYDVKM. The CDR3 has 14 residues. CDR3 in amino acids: CANVEGQGRYEQYF. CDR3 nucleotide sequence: TGTGCCAACGTGGAAGGACAGGGTCGATATGAGCAGTACTTC.

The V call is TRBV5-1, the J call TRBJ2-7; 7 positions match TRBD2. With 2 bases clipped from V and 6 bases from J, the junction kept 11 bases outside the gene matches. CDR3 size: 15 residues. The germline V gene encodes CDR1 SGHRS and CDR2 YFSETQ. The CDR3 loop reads CASSFGGAGRGEQYF. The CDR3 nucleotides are TGCGCCAGCAGCTTTGGTGGCGCAGGGAGGGGCGAGCAGTACTTC.

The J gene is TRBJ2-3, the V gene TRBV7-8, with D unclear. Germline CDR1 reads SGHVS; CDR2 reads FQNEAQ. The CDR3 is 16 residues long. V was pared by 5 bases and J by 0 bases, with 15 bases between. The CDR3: CASSASVPTSTDTQYF. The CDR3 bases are TGTGCCAGCAGCGCCTCAGTTCCGACTAGCACAGATACGCAGTATTTT.

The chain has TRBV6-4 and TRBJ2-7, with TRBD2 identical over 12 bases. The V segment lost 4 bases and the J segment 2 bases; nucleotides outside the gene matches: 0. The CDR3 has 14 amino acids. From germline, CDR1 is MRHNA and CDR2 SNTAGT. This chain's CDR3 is CASSASGRAYEQYF. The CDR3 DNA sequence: TGTGCCAGCAGTGCTAGCGGGAGGGCCTACGAGCAGTACTTC.